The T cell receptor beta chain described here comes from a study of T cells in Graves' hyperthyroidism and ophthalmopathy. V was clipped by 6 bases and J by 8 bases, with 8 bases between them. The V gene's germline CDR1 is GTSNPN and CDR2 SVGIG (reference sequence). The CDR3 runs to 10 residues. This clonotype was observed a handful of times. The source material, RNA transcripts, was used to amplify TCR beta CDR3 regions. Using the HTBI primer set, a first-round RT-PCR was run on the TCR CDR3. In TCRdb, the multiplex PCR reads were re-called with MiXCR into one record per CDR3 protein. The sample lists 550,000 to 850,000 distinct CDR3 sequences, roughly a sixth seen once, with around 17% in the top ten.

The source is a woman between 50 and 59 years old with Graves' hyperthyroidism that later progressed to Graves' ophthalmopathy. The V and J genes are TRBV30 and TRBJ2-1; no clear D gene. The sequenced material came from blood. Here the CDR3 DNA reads TGTGCCTGTTCTAGGCATGAGCAGTTCTTC. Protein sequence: CACSRHEQFF. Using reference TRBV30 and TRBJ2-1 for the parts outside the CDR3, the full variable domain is SQTIHQWPATLVQPVGSPLSLECTVEGTSNPNLYWYRQAAGRGLQLLFYSVGIGQISSEVPQNLSASRPQDRQFILSSKKLLLSDSGFYLCACSRHEQFFGPGTRLTVL.